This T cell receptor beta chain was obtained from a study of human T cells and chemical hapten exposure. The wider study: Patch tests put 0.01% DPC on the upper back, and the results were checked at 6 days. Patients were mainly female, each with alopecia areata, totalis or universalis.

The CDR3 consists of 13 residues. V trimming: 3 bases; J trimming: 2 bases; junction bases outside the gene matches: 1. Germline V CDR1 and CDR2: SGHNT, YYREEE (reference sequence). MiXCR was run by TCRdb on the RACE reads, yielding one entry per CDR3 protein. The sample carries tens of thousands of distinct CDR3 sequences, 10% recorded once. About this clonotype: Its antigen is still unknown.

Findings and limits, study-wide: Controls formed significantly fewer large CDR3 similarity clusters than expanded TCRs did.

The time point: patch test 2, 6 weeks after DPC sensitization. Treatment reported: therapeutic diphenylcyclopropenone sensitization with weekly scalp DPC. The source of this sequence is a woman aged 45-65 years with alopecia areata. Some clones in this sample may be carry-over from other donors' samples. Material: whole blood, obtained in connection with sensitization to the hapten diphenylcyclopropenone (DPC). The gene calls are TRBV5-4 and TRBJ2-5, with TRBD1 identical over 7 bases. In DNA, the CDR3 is TGTGCCAGCAGCTCGGGACAGCAAGAGACCCAGTACTTC. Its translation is CASSSGQQETQYF. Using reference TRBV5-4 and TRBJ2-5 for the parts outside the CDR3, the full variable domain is ETGVTQSPTHLIKTRGQQVTLRCSSQSGHNTVSWYQQALGQGPQFIFQYYREEENGRGNFPPRFSGLQFPNYSSELNVNALELDDSALYLCASSSGQQETQYFGPGTRLLVL.